This TCR beta chain was retrieved from a study of blood T cell repertoires in COVID-19 (dated by TCRdb to about 2020). About the full investigation: Collaborator samples came from the United States, Italy and Spain and covered acute and convalescent phases of COVID-19. The prospective study material was composed of cDNA or gDNA derived from T cells, B-cell-depleted T cells, or PBMCs. The dataset comprised deeply sampled blood TCRbeta repertoires from subjects exposed to, actively infected with, or recovered from COVID-19. The repertoires were released in a freely available public database meant as a resource for research on the immune response to SARS-CoV-2. Samples were obtained from the ongoing ImmuneRACE study (first 160 participants) and from 950 to 1,500 subjects provided by 6 global collaborators. A de-identified subject ID, COVID-19 status, age in years and sex were almost always included in the sample metadata. HLA class I and class II types, where available, came from metadata supplied by the sample provider rather than from assay-based typing. Results the study describes overall, beyond this receptor: How much clinical and demographic metadata was included differed by source and by participant, and the metadata was provided uncurated.

The CDR3 covers 16 residues, taking in both the cysteine and the phenylalanine. The read is trimmed to its CDR3 DNA, 48 bases read in frame from base 1. CDR1 and CDR2 were assigned from the germline V gene as SNHLY and FYNNEI. The trim is 6 bases for V and 0 bases for J, with a gap of 12 bases between the germline ends. In the case of this clone: This receptor's antigen is unknown. No base qualities exist here, and no much larger clone lies one base off it.

The immunoSEQ Assay, a bias-controlled multiplex PCR, was used to amplify TCRbeta CDR3 regions from genomic DNA. The study's own analysis went as follows. The number of nucleated cells in each sample was estimated by amplification of reference gene primers within the assay. Sequence reads were collapsed and filtered to measure the absolute abundance of every unique TCRbeta CDR3 rearrangement. For each sample, productive Simpson clonality was calculated by taking the square root of Simpson's diversity index across productive rearrangements. TCRdb mirrors the immuneACCESS table, restricted to in-frame sequences. Some clones are absent from its copies; in checked studies, under half trace to an unresolved V gene, and the reason for the others is unknown. V, J and clone size are those of that table, while D and trimming were read from the DNA. The sample includes 150,000 or so clones, with 80% to 85% observed a single time. Roughly 8% of the sample belongs to the ten largest clones.

Enrolling through a virtual design, the prospective study's participants ranged in age from roughly 18 to 89 years and lived across approximately 25 United States geographic areas. In the prospective study, participants were assigned to cohorts based on the clinical history participants reported in a screening survey and a study questionnaire. Recovered participants in ImmuneRACE Cohort 3 were defined as having two consecutive negative NP/OP PCR tests, clearance from a healthcare professional, or resolution of symptoms. Each participant in the prospective study had whole blood, serum and a nasopharyngeal or oropharyngeal swab collected by mobile phlebotomists. Participants in the prospective study had the option to provide additional blood draws and questionnaires over a roughly two-month period. Prospective study blood samples were shipped either frozen or at room temperature before DNA extraction.

The V and J segments used are TRBV2 and TRBJ2-6, with TRBD2 as a weak D call on 6 bases. Sequenced: PBMCs or T cells enriched from blood (not recorded which). The origin of this receptor is a woman in her fifties or sixties who had recovered from COVID-19. The CDR3 is CASRWGVLSGANVLTF. The sequenced DNA: TGTGCCAGCAGATGGGGGGTCCTCTCTGGGGCCAACGTCCTGACTTTC.